One TCR beta chain is described in this entry. The entry originates in a study of shared clonotypes between healthy human individuals. Whole-study context: Three plates were used per donor for CD4 naive, three for CD4 memory, two for CD8 naive and one for CD8 memory.

The germline V gene encodes CDR1 LNHDA and CDR2 SQIVND (reference sequence). There are 19 residues in the CDR3. V was clipped by 4 bases and J by 4 bases; unmatched bases: 16. The table came from immunoSEQ multiplex PCR; TCRdb's copy has only in-frame clones and leaves some out. The sample holds around 510,000 clones, around 96% seen once. Sequenced material: naive CD4+ T cells sorted from blood. The subset denotes: CD45RA+ positively selected. This TCR came from a woman aged 30 to 39 in good health. The chain is built from TRBV19 and TRBJ2-1; 10 bases line up with TRBD2. The CDR3 bases are TGTGCCAGTAGTAAGGAGGGCGGCCTAGCGGGAGAGGGGTACAATGAGCAGTTCTTC. It translates to CASSKEGGLAGEGYNEQFF.